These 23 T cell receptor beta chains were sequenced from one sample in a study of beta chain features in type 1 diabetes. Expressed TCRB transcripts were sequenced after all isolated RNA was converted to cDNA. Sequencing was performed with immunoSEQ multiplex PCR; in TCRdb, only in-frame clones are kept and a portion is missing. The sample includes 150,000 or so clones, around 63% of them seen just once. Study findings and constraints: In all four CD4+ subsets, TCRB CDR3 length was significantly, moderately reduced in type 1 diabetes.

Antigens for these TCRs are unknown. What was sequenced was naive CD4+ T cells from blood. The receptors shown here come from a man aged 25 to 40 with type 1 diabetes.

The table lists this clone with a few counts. The CDR3 sequence is CASSLGPAASYGYTF. The DNA for the CDR3 is TGTGCCAGCAGCTTGGGCCCGGCGGCCTCCTATGGCTACACCTTC. The chain couples TRBV5-4 to TRBJ1-2, with D unresolved. The CDR3 is 15 residues long. Germline values: CDR1 SGHNT, CDR2 YYREEE (reference sequence). Trimming shortened V by 0 bases and J by 4 bases, and 13 bases separated the two germline ends. Combining the CDR3 with reference TRBV5-4 and TRBJ1-2 gives the whole variable domain ETGVTQSPTHLIKTRGQQVTLRCSSQSGHNTVSWYQQALGQGPQFIFQYYREEENGRGNFPPRFSGLQFPNYSSELNVNALELDDSALYLCASSLGPAASYGYTFGSGTRLTVV.

The CDR3 DNA sequence: TGTGCCACTACGGAACAGGGTAGCACCGGGGAGCTGTTTTTT. Residues: CATTEQGSTGELFF. J is TRBJ2-2 and V is TRBV10-3, with a tentative D call TRBD1 (6 bases). From germline, CDR1 is ENHRY and CDR2 SYGVKD. The CDR3 consists of 14 residues. V was pared by 10 bases and J by 4 bases, with 16 bases between.

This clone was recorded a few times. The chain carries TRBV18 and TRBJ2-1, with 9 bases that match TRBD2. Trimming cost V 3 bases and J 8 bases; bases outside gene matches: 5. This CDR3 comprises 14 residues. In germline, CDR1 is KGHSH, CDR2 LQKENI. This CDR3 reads CASSPLLAGDEQFF. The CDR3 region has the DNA TGTGCCAGCTCACCCTTACTAGCGGGCGATGAGCAGTTCTTC. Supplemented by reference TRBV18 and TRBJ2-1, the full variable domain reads NAGVMQNPRHLVRRRGQEARLRCSPMKGHSHVYWYRQLPEEGLKFMVYLQKENIIDESGMPKERFSAEFPKEGPSILRIQQVVRGDSAAYFCASSPLLAGDEQFFGPGTRLTVL.

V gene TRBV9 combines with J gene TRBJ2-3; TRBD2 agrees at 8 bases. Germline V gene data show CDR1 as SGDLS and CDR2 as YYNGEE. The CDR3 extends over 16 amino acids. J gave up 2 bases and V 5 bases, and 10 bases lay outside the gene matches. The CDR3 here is CASSKTGGIPTDTQYF. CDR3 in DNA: TGTGCCAGCAGTAAAACGGGAGGGATCCCCACAGATACGCAGTATTTT.

CDR3 in amino acids: CASSPPVDQGGDEQYF. The CDR3 region has the DNA TGTGCCAGCTCACCACCTGTTGACCAAGGAGGGGACGAGCAGTACTTC. This sequence joins TRBV18 and TRBJ2-7; a possible D gene is TRBD2 (6 bases). This CDR3 region has 16 residues. V shed 0 bases and J shed 5 bases, with 17 bases lying between them. Germline V lookup: CDR1 KGHSH, CDR2 LQKENI.

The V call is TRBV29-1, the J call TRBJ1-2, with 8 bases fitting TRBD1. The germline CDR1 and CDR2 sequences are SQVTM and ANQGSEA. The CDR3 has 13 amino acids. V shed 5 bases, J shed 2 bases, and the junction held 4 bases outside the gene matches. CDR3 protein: CSVCRQGNYGYTF. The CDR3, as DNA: TGCAGCGTTTGCAGACAGGGGAACTATGGCTACACCTTC.

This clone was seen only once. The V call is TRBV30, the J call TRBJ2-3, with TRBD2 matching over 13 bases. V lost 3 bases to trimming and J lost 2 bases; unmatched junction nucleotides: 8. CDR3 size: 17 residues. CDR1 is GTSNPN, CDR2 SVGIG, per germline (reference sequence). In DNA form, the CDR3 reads TGTGCCTGGAGGCTTCCGGGACTAGCGGGGTTCACAGATACGCAGTATTTT. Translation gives CAWRLPGLAGFTDTQYF.

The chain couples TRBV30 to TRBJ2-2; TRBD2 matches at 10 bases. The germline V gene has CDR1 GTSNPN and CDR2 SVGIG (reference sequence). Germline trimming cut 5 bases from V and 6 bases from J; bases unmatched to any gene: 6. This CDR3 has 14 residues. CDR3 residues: CAWSPGLASGELFF. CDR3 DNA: TGTGCCTGGTCACCGGGACTAGCGTCCGGGGAGCTGTTTTTT.

Written as DNA, the CDR3 is TGTGCCAGCAGCCCGAACCCGATCGGACAGAACACTGAAGCTTTCTTT. It is translated as CASSPNPIGQNTEAFF. The chain carries TRBV7-2 and TRBJ1-1, with D possibly being TRBD1 (5 bases). The CDR3 sequence is 16 residues long. V shed 5 bases and J shed 1 base, with 17 bases lying between them. CDR1 is SGHTA, CDR2 FQGNSA, per germline.

The CDR3 region is CSALDRNEQFF. CDR3 DNA: TGCAGTGCTTTGGACAGGAATGAGCAGTTCTTC. The chain uses TRBV20-1 and TRBJ2-1, with 7 bases identical to TRBD1. Germline V lookup: CDR1 DFQATT, CDR2 SNEGSKA (reference sequence). V shed 5 bases, J shed 7 bases, and the junction held 2 bases outside the gene matches. The CDR3 is 11 residues long.

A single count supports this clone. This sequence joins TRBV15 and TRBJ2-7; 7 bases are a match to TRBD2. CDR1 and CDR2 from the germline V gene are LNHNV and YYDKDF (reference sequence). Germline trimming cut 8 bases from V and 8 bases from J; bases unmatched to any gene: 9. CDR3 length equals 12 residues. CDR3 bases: TGTGCCACCGGGCTAGCGGAGTCGAAGCAGTACTTC. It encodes CATGLAESKQYF.

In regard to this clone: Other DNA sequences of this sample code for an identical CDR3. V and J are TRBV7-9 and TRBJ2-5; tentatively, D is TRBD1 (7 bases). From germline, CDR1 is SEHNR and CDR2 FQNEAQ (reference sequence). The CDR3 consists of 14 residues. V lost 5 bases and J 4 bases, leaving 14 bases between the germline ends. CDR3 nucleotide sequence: TGTGCCAGCAGCCTTAGACAGGGAGGAGAGACCCAGTACTTC. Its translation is CASSLRQGGETQYF. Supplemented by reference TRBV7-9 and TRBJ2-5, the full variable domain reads DTGVSQNPRHKITKRGQNVTFRCDPISEHNRLYWYRQTLGQGPEFLTYFQNEAQLEKSRLLSDRFSAERPKGSFSTLEIQRTEQGDSAMYLCASSLRQGGETQYFGPGTRLLVL.

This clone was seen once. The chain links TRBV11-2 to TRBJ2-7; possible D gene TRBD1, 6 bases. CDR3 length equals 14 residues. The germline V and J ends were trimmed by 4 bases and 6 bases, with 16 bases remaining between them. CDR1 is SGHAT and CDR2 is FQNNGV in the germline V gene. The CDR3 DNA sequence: TGTGCCAGCAGCTCCCTAACAGGGAAGGGCGAGCAGTACTTC. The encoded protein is CASSSLTGKGEQYF. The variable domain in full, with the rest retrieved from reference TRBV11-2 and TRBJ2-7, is EAGVAQSPRYKIIEKRQSVAFWCNPISGHATLYWYQQILGQGPKLLIQFQNNGVVDDSQLPKDRFSAERLKGVDSTLKIQPAKLEDSAVYLCASSSLTGKGEQYFGPGTRLTVT.

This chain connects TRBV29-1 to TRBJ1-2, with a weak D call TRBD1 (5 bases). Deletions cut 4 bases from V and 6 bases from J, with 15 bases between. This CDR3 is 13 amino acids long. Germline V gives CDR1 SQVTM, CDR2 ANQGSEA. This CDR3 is CSVAAGTDHGYTF. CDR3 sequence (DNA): TGCAGCGTTGCCGCCGGGACGGACCATGGCTACACCTTC.

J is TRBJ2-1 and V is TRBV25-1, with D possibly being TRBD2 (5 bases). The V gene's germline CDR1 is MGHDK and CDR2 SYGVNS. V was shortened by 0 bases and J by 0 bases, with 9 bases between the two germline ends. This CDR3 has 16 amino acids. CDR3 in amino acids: CASSEYKDSSYNEQFF. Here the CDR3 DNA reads TGTGCCAGCAGTGAATATAAGGACTCCTCCTACAATGAGCAGTTCTTC.

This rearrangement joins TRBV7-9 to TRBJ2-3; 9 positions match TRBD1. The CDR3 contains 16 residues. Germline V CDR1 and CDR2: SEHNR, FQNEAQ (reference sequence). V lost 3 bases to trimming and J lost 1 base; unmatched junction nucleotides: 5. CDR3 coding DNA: TGTGCCAGCAGCTTCCGTCGGGACAGGGGCACAGATACGCAGTATTTT. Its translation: CASSFRRDRGTDTQYF. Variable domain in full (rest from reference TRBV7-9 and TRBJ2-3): DTGVSQNPRHKITKRGQNVTFRCDPISEHNRLYWYRQTLGQGPEFLTYFQNEAQLEKSRLLSDRFSAERPKGSFSTLEIQRTEQGDSAMYLCASSFRRDRGTDTQYFGPGTRLTVL.

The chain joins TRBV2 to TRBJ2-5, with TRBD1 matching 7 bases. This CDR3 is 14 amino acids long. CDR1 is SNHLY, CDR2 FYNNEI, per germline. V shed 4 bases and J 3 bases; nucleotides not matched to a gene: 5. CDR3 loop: CASSVSGQEETQYF. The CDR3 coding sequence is TGTGCCAGCAGTGTATCCGGACAGGAAGAGACCCAGTACTTC. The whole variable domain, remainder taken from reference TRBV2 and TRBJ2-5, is EPEVTQTPSHQVTQMGQEVILRCVPISNHLYFYWYRQILGQKVEFLVSFYNNEISEKSEIFDDQFSVERPDGSNFTLKIRSTKLEDSAMYFCASSVSGQEETQYFGPGTRLLVL.

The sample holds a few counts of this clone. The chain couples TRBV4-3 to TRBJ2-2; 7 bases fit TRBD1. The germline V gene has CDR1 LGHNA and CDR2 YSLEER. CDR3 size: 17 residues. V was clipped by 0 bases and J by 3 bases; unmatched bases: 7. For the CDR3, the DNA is TGCGCCAGCAGCCAAGATTATCAGGGGGAAGACACCGGGGAGCTGTTTTTT. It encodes CASSQDYQGEDTGELFF.

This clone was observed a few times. For the CDR3, the DNA is TGCGCCAGCAGTGAAAAGAGGCCCGGGGAGCTGTTTTTT. Protein product: CASSEKRPGELFF. This chain joins TRBV10-1 and TRBJ2-2; unclear D gene. V shed 3 bases and J shed 6 bases, with 8 bases lying between them. Per the germline V gene, CDR1 is WNHNN and CDR2 is SYGVQD (reference sequence). The CDR3 runs 13 residues.

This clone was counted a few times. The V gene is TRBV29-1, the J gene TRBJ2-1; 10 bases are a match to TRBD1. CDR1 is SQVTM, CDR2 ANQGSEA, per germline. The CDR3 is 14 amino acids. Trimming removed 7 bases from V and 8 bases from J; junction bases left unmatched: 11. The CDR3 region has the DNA TGCAGCGCTGGAAAGACAGGGGGCCGAGATGAGCAGTTCTTC. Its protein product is CSAGKTGGRDEQFF.

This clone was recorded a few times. The DNA of the CDR3 is TGTGCCAGCAGTTCCGGGGGGGCCGAGCAGTACTTC. This encodes CASSSGGAEQYF. J is TRBJ2-7 and V is TRBV6-5, with 8 nucleotides matching TRBD2. The V and J ends lost 4 bases and 6 bases, in that order; junction bases with no gene match: 2. The CDR3 runs 12 residues. Per the germline V gene, CDR1 is MNHEY and CDR2 is SVGAGI.

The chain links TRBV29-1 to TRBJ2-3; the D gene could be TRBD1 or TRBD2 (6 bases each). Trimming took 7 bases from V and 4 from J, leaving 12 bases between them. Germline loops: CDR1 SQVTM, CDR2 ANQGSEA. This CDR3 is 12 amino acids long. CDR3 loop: CSGGTQSDTQYF. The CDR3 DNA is TGCAGCGGCGGGACACAATCAGATACGCAGTATTTT.

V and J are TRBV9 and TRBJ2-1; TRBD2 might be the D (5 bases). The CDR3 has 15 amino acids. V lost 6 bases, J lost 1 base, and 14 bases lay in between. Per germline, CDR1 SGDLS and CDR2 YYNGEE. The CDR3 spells CASTLSGSSYNEQFF. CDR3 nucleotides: TGTGCCAGCACCCTAAGCGGTTCATCCTACAATGAGCAGTTCTTC.